The 10 T cell receptor beta chains listed next were all sequenced from one sample in a study of shared clonotypes between healthy human individuals. Sequencing used immunoSEQ multiplex PCR; TCRdb keeps in-frame clones, though not all of them. The sample consists of 400,000 or so clones, around 96% of them appearing once. Sequenced: memory CD8+ T cells sorted from blood. Sample subset: CD45RO+ cells pooled with CCR7-negative TemRA cells. The receptors were sampled from a young man in good health.

The genes are TRBV30 and TRBJ2-3; D may be TRBD2 (5 bases). V gave up 3 bases and J gave up 1 base, with 17 bases separating them. The germline V gene has CDR1 GTSNPN and CDR2 SVGIG (reference sequence). The CDR3 runs to 16 residues. The CDR3 is CAWSVLLGWGTDTQYF. CDR3 sequence (DNA): TGTGCCTGGAGCGTCCTACTAGGTTGGGGCACAGATACGCAGTATTTT.

The rearrangement joins TRBV5-1 to TRBJ2-7, with D unclear. Trimming stripped 1 base from V and 2 bases from J, with 7 bases between. In germline, CDR1 is SGHRS, CDR2 YFSETQ. The CDR3 is made up of 13 amino acids. The CDR3 loop is CASSLTVTYEQYF. The DNA of the CDR3 is TGCGCCAGCAGCTTGACTGTTACCTACGAGCAGTACTTC.

This chain links TRBV6-5 with TRBJ1-5; unclear D gene. This CDR3 comprises 14 residues. CDR1 and CDR2 (germline): MNHEY, SVGAGI. The ends were cut back, 2 bases at V and 3 bases at J, with 8 bases in the middle. This CDR3 reads CASSYGGINQPQHF. CDR3 nucleotides: TGTGCCAGCAGTTACGGAGGGATCAATCAGCCCCAGCATTTT.

The chain links TRBV5-4 to TRBJ2-1; 11 nucleotides match TRBD2. The CDR3 has 16 amino acids. Germline trimming cut 4 bases from V and 3 bases from J; bases unmatched to any gene: 6. The germline gives CDR1 SGHNT, CDR2 YYREEE (reference sequence). The CDR3 loop reads CASSRRTSGYYNEQFF. The CDR3, as DNA: TGTGCCAGCAGCAGGCGGACTAGCGGGTACTACAATGAGCAGTTCTTC.

The rearrangement joins TRBV6-6 to TRBJ2-3; D not certain. Germline lookup yields CDR1 MNHNY and CDR2 SVGAGI (reference sequence). Trimming cost V 0 bases and J 8 bases, with 9 bases left between them. The CDR3 has 13 residues. The CDR3 reads CASSYSFWGTQYF. CDR3 nucleotide sequence: TGTGCCAGCAGTTACTCGTTCTGGGGTACGCAGTATTTT.

The genes are TRBV7-2 and TRBJ2-5; D gene unclear. V lost 5 bases to trimming and J lost 5 bases, with 9 bases between them. CDR1 is SGHTA and CDR2 is FQGNSA in the germline V gene. The CDR3 has 12 amino acids. In nucleotides, the CDR3 is TGTGCCAGCAGCCACACCCTGGAGACCCAGTACTTC. Amino acids: CASSHTLETQYF.

The J gene is TRBJ1-1, the V gene TRBV7-9, with TRBD1 as a possible D gene (6 bases). Per germline, CDR1 SEHNR and CDR2 FQNEAQ (reference sequence). The CDR3 runs to 13 residues. V was cut by 2 bases and J by 3 bases, with 7 bases left in between. The CDR3 DNA reads TGTGCCAGCAGCTTAAGACAGGACACTGAAGCTTTCTTT. The encoded protein is CASSLRQDTEAFF.

The chain links TRBV11-2 to TRBJ2-5, with 9 bases lining up with TRBD1. Germline-derived CDR1 and CDR2 are SGHAT and FQNNGV. V was clipped by 2 bases and J by 4 bases; unmatched bases: 17. This CDR3 spans 19 amino acids. In DNA form, the CDR3 reads TGTGCCAGCAGCTTATATTCCCCAAGGGGGACAGGGTTCGCAGAGACCCAGTACTTC. It yields the protein CASSLYSPRGTGFAETQYF.

The chain couples TRBV25-1 to TRBJ1-3; D might be TRBD1 (5 bases). Trimming took off 4 bases at V and 3 bases at J, with 7 bases between the two ends. There are 13 residues in the CDR3. Germline CDR1 is MGHDK and CDR2 is SYGVNS. The CDR3 is CASSAQGGNTIYF. CDR3 nucleotide sequence: TGTGCCAGCAGTGCCCAGGGTGGAAACACCATATATTTT.

A note on this clone: The same CDR3 is also encoded by other DNA sequences in this sample. The rearrangement uses TRBV7-3 and TRBJ2-3, with 8 bases lining up with TRBD2. CDR1 is SGHTA, CDR2 FQGTGA, per germline. CDR3 size: 14 residues. The V gene end was trimmed by 3 bases and the J gene end by 1 base; junction bases not matched to a gene: 0. CDR3: CASSLTSGTDTQYF. DNA for the CDR3: TGTGCCAGCAGCTTGACTAGCGGCACAGATACGCAGTATTTT.